One sample yielded the 32 T cell receptor beta chains listed below, sequenced in a study of T cells in pancreatic ductal adenocarcinoma. Libraries were prepared by immunoSEQ multiplex PCR; TCRdb keeps only in-frame clonotypes and omits some of them. This table holds about 97,000 clones, about 95% found once. Surgery without prior neoadjuvant therapy was the treatment of the selected pancreatic ductal adenocarcinoma patients. The specimen was PBMCs. These receptors were obtained from a human donor with pancreatic ductal adenocarcinoma.

This chain joins TRBV28 and TRBJ1-2, with D possibly matching TRBD1 (5 bases). Trimming pared 10 bases from V and 1 base from J, leaving 13 bases between. Germline CDR1 reads MDHEN; CDR2 reads SYDVKM. The CDR3 has 13 amino acids. The CDR3 coding sequence is TGTGCCACTAGGACACCAGATAACTATGGCTACACCTTC. Amino acid sequence: CATRTPDNYGYTF.

The chain has TRBV9 and TRBJ2-7; D is perhaps TRBD1 (5 bases). The CDR3 has 13 amino acids. The V and J ends lost 0 bases and 3 bases respectively, with 7 bases between them. Per the germline V gene, CDR1 is SGDLS and CDR2 is YYNGEE. The CDR3 DNA reads as TGTGCCAGCAGCGTAGCACAGGACTACGAGCAGTACTTC. It encodes CASSVAQDYEQYF.

The table lists this clone with a count of one. This chain uses TRBV5-1 with TRBJ2-7, with 9 bases lining up with TRBD2. The CDR3 extends over 15 amino acids. Germline V gives CDR1 SGHRS, CDR2 YFSETQ. V lost 1 base, J lost 1 base, and 3 bases stayed unmatched. The CDR3 sequence is CASSLRLAGSYEQYF. Written as DNA, the CDR3 is TGCGCCAGCAGCTTGCGGCTAGCGGGGTCCTACGAGCAGTACTTC.

V is TRBV30 and J is TRBJ2-1; D unclear. CDR1 GTSNPN and CDR2 SVGIG come from the germline V gene (reference sequence). CDR3 length equals 14 residues. The germline V and J ends were trimmed by 3 bases and 0 bases, with 9 bases remaining between them. CDR3: CAWSRTSSYNEQFF. The CDR3 DNA is TGTGCCTGGAGCCGCACCAGCTCCTACAATGAGCAGTTCTTC.

The chain has TRBV19 and TRBJ2-7, with TRBD1 matching 7 bases. This CDR3 contains 16 residues. Germline values: CDR1 LNHDA, CDR2 SQIVND (reference sequence). Unmatched junction bases numbered 16, after V lost 6 bases and J lost 5 bases. The CDR3 is CASSPQRTGEIDEQYF. The CDR3, as DNA: TGTGCCAGTAGCCCTCAGCGAACAGGGGAGATAGACGAGCAGTACTTC.

The chain links TRBV5-4 to TRBJ2-7, with 10 bases lining up with TRBD2. V dropped 4 bases and J dropped 4; count of bases not matched to a gene: 8. This CDR3 is built from 15 residues. The V gene's germline CDR1 is SGHNT and CDR2 YYREEE (reference sequence). CDR3 amino acids: CASSTASGSLYEQYF. In DNA, the CDR3 is TGTGCCAGCAGCACCGCTAGCGGGAGCCTTTACGAGCAGTACTTC.

This chain links TRBV9 with TRBJ2-1, with D hard to call. The CDR3 sequence is 14 residues long. Trimming took off 3 bases at V and 4 bases at J, with 11 bases between the two ends. Germline values: CDR1 SGDLS, CDR2 YYNGEE. The CDR3 DNA follows: TGTGCCAGCAGCGCCGGTGTCATATACAATGAGCAGTTCTTC. Protein sequence: CASSAGVIYNEQFF.

This clone was observed a handful of times. V gene TRBV10-1 combines with J gene TRBJ1-1; TRBD1 agrees at 7 bases. Germline V gene sequence: CDR1 WNHNN, CDR2 SYGVQD (reference sequence). With V trimmed by 6 bases and J by 2 bases, 15 bases remained unmatched. This CDR3 comprises 17 residues. CDR3 region: CASSSLPGQQTNTEAFF. CDR3 nucleotide sequence: TGCGCCAGCAGCTCCTTACCGGGACAGCAAACTAACACTGAAGCTTTCTTT.

The chain links TRBV11-3 to TRBJ2-3; D not resolved. The CDR3 extends over 14 amino acids. Germline assignment: CDR1 SGHNT and CDR2 YENEEA. V gave up 3 bases and J gave up 4 bases, with 11 bases separating them. The CDR3 sequence: CASSLGPWADTQYF. The CDR3 coding sequence is TGTGCCAGCAGCTTGGGCCCGTGGGCAGATACGCAGTATTTT.

The chain couples TRBV4-3 to TRBJ2-1; 9 bases fit TRBD2. Per germline, CDR1 LGHNA and CDR2 YSLEER. With 0 bases clipped from V and 10 bases from J, the junction kept 10 bases outside the gene matches. This CDR3 is 16 amino acids long. The CDR3 loop reads CASSQEKGATSGEQFF. The DNA for the CDR3 is TGCGCCAGCAGCCAAGAAAAGGGAGCGACTAGCGGCGAGCAGTTCTTC.

Only one count was recorded for this clone. This chain links TRBV5-1 with TRBJ2-7, with 8 positions matching TRBD2. Germline lookup yields CDR1 SGHRS and CDR2 YFSETQ. Losses at the gene ends were 4 bases for V and 6 bases for J; bases not matched to a gene: 15. The CDR3 runs 16 residues. As DNA, the CDR3 is TGCGCCAGCAGCCTCGGGGGGGGCGCGTTCGCCTCCGAGCAGTACTTC. Its protein is CASSLGGGAFASEQYF.

The rearrangement uses TRBV4-1 and TRBJ2-7; tentative D call: TRBD1 (6 bases). V was clipped by 4 bases and J by 4 bases, with 8 bases between them. CDR3 length: 12 amino acids. Per the germline V gene, CDR1 is MGHRA and CDR2 is YSYEKL. The chain's CDR3 is CASSRTGYEQYF. CDR3 DNA: TGCGCCAGCAGCCGTACAGGGTACGAGCAGTACTTC.

The chain joins TRBV9 to TRBJ2-5; 10 bases are a match to TRBD2. This CDR3 comprises 20 residues. Unmatched junction bases numbered 15, after V lost 0 bases and J lost 1 base. The V gene's germline CDR1 is SGDLS and CDR2 YYNGEE. DNA of the CDR3: TGTGCCAGCAGCGTAGAAGAAGGTGGAGGACTAGCGGTGTTCCAAGAGACCCAGTACTTC. Protein sequence: CASSVEEGGGLAVFQETQYF.

This chain connects TRBV27 to TRBJ2-1; D remains unclear. V shed 4 bases and J shed 3 bases, with 7 bases lying between them. From germline, CDR1 is MNHEY and CDR2 SMNVEV (reference sequence). CDR3 length: 13 amino acids. CDR3 sequence: CASSSYIYNEQFF. CDR3 DNA sequence: TGTGCCAGCAGTTCCTATATCTACAATGAGCAGTTCTTC.

This clone was picked up one time. The V call is TRBV27, the J call TRBJ2-2, with 8 bases identical to TRBD2. Germline-derived CDR1 and CDR2 are MNHEY and SMNVEV (reference sequence). This CDR3 is 19 amino acids long. With 2 bases clipped from V and 3 bases from J, the junction kept 14 bases outside the gene matches. DNA of the CDR3: TGTGCCAGCAGTTTAATAATAATCTGGACTAGCAAGGACACCGGGGAGCTGTTTTTT. It translates to CASSLIIIWTSKDTGELFF.

In DNA form, the CDR3 reads TGTATGATCCAAAAGAGAGAGACCCAGTACTTC. Protein: CMIQKRETQYF. The genes are TRBV19 and TRBJ2-5; no firm D call. There are 11 residues in the CDR3. CDR1 and CDR2 from the germline V gene are LNHDA and SQIVND (reference sequence).

The chain couples TRBV28 to TRBJ2-3, with 11 bases lining up with TRBD2. The J segment lost 8 bases and the V segment lost 2 bases, leaving 6 bases of the junction unmatched. The V gene's germline CDR1 is MDHEN and CDR2 SYDVKM. The CDR3 sequence is 15 residues long. The CDR3 sequence is CASSLSSGGEGTQYF. The CDR3 coding sequence is TGTGCCAGCAGTTTAAGTAGCGGGGGGGAGGGTACGCAGTATTTT.

To note about this clone: Germline is not matched at one junction end, which may reflect a read error. The chain recombines TRBV10-3 with TRBJ1-2, with D possibly being TRBD1 (6 bases). This CDR3 has 15 amino acids. Looked up from germline, CDR1 is ENHRY and CDR2 is SYGVKD. The CDR3 here is CASSLLQGSIYGYTF. The CDR3 DNA reads as TGTGCCAGCAGTCTACTACAGGGTTCGATCTATGGCTACACCTTC.

The rearrangement uses TRBV5-1 and TRBJ1-2; 7 bases are shared with TRBD1. This CDR3 is built from 14 residues. The ends lost 4 bases at V and 5 bases at J; junction bases unmatched: 8. Germline V CDR1 and CDR2: SGHRS, YFSETQ. The CDR3 reads CASSRGTVEYGYTF. The CDR3 bases are TGCGCCAGCAGCCGGGGGACAGTTGAATATGGCTACACCTTC.

J is TRBJ2-7 and V is TRBV11-2; TRBD2 matches 16 bases. Germline trimming cut 1 base from V and 7 bases from J; bases unmatched to any gene: 10. Per germline, CDR1 SGHAT and CDR2 FQNNGV. CDR3 length: 18 amino acids. CDR3 DNA sequence: TGTGCCAGCAGCTTAGTTGCGGTCCCGGGACTAGCGGGAGGGGAGCAGTACTTC. This translates into CASSLVAVPGLAGGEQYF. The full variable domain, in which reference TRBV11-2 and TRBJ2-7 provide the parts outside the CDR3, is EAGVAQSPRYKIIEKRQSVAFWCNPISGHATLYWYQQILGQGPKLLIQFQNNGVVDDSQLPKDRFSAERLKGVDSTLKIQPAKLEDSAVYLCASSLVAVPGLAGGEQYFGPGTRLTVT.

The rearrangement uses TRBV4-1 and TRBJ2-7; TRBD2 agrees at 9 bases. Germline trimming cut 1 base from V and 3 bases from J; bases unmatched to any gene: 7. The V gene's germline CDR1 is MGHRA and CDR2 YSYEKL. This CDR3 is 16 amino acids long. The CDR3 region has the DNA TGCGCCAGCAGCCAAGGGGGGCTAGCGGGATTCTACGAGCAGTACTTC. Translation gives CASSQGGLAGFYEQYF.

V usage is TRBV5-1 and J usage is TRBJ2-3; TRBD1 agrees at 7 bases. J lost 6 bases, V lost 3 bases, and 10 bases had no gene match. Germline V lookup: CDR1 SGHRS, CDR2 YFSETQ. The CDR3 is 15 amino acids. The CDR3 is CASSSQGQRADTQYF. The CDR3 DNA reads TGCGCCAGCAGCTCGCAGGGACAGAGGGCCGATACGCAGTATTTT.

This clone was detected only once. J is TRBJ1-2 and V is TRBV6-5, with 9 nucleotides matching TRBD1. Germline V gene lookup returns CDR1 MNHEY and CDR2 SVGAGI. V lost 6 bases and J lost 8; bases outside the gene matches: 4. This CDR3 is built from 12 residues. The CDR3, as DNA: TGTGCCAGCAGGGGACAGGGTGGCGGCTACACCTTC. Translated, it gives CASRGQGGGYTF.

This chain joins TRBV11-2 and TRBJ2-7; D uncertain. The CDR3 is 15 residues long. V lost 0 bases and J lost 0, with 9 bases in between. The germline V gene encodes CDR1 SGHAT and CDR2 FQNNGV. The chain's CDR3 is CASSLDHLFSYEQYF. CDR3 DNA: TGTGCCAGCAGCTTAGACCACCTATTCTCCTACGAGCAGTACTTC.

V gene TRBV4-2 combines with J gene TRBJ2-1; 9 bases are shared with TRBD1. The CDR3 is 16 amino acids. In germline, CDR1 is LGHNA, CDR2 YNFKEQ. V shed 0 bases, J shed 7 bases, and the junction held 7 bases outside the gene matches. CDR3 DNA sequence: TGTGCCAGCAGCCAAGATCATTGGGACAGGGCGAATGAGCAGTTCTTC. Amino acids: CASSQDHWDRANEQFF.

The chain employs TRBV19 and TRBJ2-3; TRBD1 might be the D (6 bases). Trimming left V 4 bases short and J 4 bases short, with 9 bases between. Looked up from germline, CDR1 is LNHDA and CDR2 is SQIVND (reference sequence). This CDR3 region has 13 residues. The CDR3 reads CASSSQGSDTQYF. The CDR3 DNA is TGTGCCAGTAGTAGTCAGGGGTCAGATACGCAGTATTTT. The entire variable domain, with the rest obtained from reference TRBV19 and TRBJ2-3, is as follows: DGGITQSPKYLFRKEGQNVTLSCEQNLNHDAMYWYRQDPGQGLRLIYYSQIVNDFQKGDIAEGYSVSREKKESFPLTVTSAQKNPTAFYLCASSSQGSDTQYFGPGTRLTVL.

The J gene is TRBJ2-7, the V gene TRBV5-1; 12 bases fit TRBD2. Germline V gene data show CDR1 as SGHRS and CDR2 as YFSETQ. This CDR3 contains 16 residues. Trimming took 7 bases from V and 3 from J; bases not matched to a gene: 11. The CDR3 DNA is TGCGCCAGCGCTCGGACTAGCGGGATTCCCGGCTACGAGCAGTACTTC. Translation gives CASARTSGIPGYEQYF.

This clone has a handful of counts. This sequence joins TRBV12-5 and TRBJ2-2; no clear D. This CDR3 is built from 13 residues. Germline values: CDR1 LGHNT, CDR2 FRNRAP. With 4 bases removed from V and 7 bases from J, the gap between germline ends came to 10 bases. CDR3 loop: CASGSGIGGELFF. CDR3 in DNA: TGTGCTAGTGGTTCTGGTATCGGCGGGGAGCTGTTTTTT.

The chain joins TRBV30 to TRBJ1-3; 7 bases map to TRBD1. The CDR3 loop spans 14 amino acids. Per the germline V gene, CDR1 is GTSNPN and CDR2 is SVGIG (reference sequence). After removal of 8 bases from V and 0 bases from J, the junction contained 7 bases not matched to a gene. The CDR3 spells CAGTTGDSGNTIYF. CDR3 nucleotides: TGTGCCGGGACTACAGGGGACTCTGGAAACACCATATATTTT. Full variable domain (outside the CDR3, taken from reference TRBV30 and TRBJ1-3): SQTIHQWPATLVQPVGSPLSLECTVEGTSNPNLYWYRQAAGRGLQLLFYSVGIGQISSEVPQNLSASRPQDRQFILSSKKLLLSDSGFYLCAGTTGDSGNTIYFGEGSWLTVV.

The J gene is TRBJ1-2, the V gene TRBV5-6; D unclear. Germline CDR1 is SGHDT and CDR2 is YYEEEE. CDR3 length equals 13 residues. Trimming cost V 4 bases and J 2 bases, with 9 bases left between them. The CDR3 sequence is CASSPHRNYGYTF. The DNA of the CDR3 is TGTGCCAGCAGCCCCCACAGAAACTATGGCTACACCTTC.

The chain links TRBV4-1 to TRBJ2-2; 8 bases line up with TRBD2. Germline loops: CDR1 MGHRA, CDR2 YSYEKL. The CDR3 totals 15 residues. Trimming at V came to 2 bases and at J to 4 bases, leaving 3 bases not matched to a gene. The CDR3 sequence: CASSQLAGRTGELFF. DNA of the CDR3: TGCGCCAGCAGCCAACTAGCGGGTCGCACCGGGGAGCTGTTTTTT.

This chain uses TRBV23-1 with TRBJ2-7, with D perhaps TRBD1 (5 bases). TRBV23-1 is an ORF for which the function is uncertain. V shed 4 bases and J shed 9 bases, with 16 bases lying between them. CDR3 size: 13 residues. CDR3 nucleotide sequence: TGCGCCAGCAGTCGGGGCCCCCATCGGGCGCAGTACTTC. This gives the protein CASSRGPHRAQYF.